This TCR beta chain was sequenced for a study of cytomegalovirus exposure and HLA in healthy donors. Donors consisted of healthy bone marrow donors. Study observations and caveats: In a later analysis, DRB1 alleles had the most associated TCRs; HLA-C alleles the fewest. From TCR beta sequences, most subjects' HLA-A and HLA-B alleles were reportedly predicted accurately.

Primers included in the PCR were 60 Vbeta and 13 Jbeta primers. Sequencing was performed with immunoSEQ multiplex PCR; in TCRdb, only in-frame clones are kept and a portion is missing. This sample has 150,000 to 180,000 clones, with approximately 69% found just once. The CDR3 sequence is 12 residues long. CDR1 and CDR2 (germline): SEHNR, FQNEAQ (reference sequence). About this clone: As yet, its antigen is unknown. Compared with germline, one end of the junction differs, possibly owing to a read error.

The clonotype was recovered from a man aged 30-40 years in good health and CMV-seronegative. The chain couples TRBV7-9 to TRBJ2-7, with D unclear. The sample consisted of PBMCs. CDR3 in amino acids: CSSSARDYEQYF. The CDR3 DNA follows: TGTTCCAGCAGCGCCCGAGACTACGAGCAGTACTTC.